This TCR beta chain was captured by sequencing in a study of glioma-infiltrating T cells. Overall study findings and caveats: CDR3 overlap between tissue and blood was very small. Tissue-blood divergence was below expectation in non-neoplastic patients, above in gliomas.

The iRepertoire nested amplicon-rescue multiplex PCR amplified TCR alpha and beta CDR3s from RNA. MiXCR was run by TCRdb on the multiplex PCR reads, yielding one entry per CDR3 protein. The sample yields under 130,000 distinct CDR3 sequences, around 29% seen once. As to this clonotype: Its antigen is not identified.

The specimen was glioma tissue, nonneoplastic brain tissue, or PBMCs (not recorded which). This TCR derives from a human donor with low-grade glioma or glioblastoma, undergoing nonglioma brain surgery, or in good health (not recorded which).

The DNA of the CDR3 is TGTGCCAGCAGTGACAGGGAAAAAGCGTGGTCGGGCTACACCTTC. As protein: CASSDREKAWSGYTF. V gene TRBV2 combines with J gene TRBJ1-2, with a weak D call TRBD1 (5 bases). The CDR3 totals 15 residues. V dropped 3 bases and J dropped 8 bases, with 19 bases sitting between them. CDR1 SNHLY and CDR2 FYNNEI come from the germline V gene. The complete variable domain, with remaining parts taken from reference TRBV2 and TRBJ1-2, reads EPEVTQTPSHQVTQMGQEVILRCVPISNHLYFYWYRQILGQKVEFLVSFYNNEISEKSEIFDDQFSVERPDGSNFTLKIRSTKLEDSAMYFCASSDREKAWSGYTFGSGTRLTVV.